This TCR beta chain is drawn from a study of identical twins. TCRdb re-analysed the 5' RACE reads in MiXCR, keeping a single row per CDR3 protein. The sample carries around 500,000 distinct CDR3 sequences, 12% to 15% recorded once. CDR3 size: 15 residues. V shed 4 bases and J 5 bases; nucleotides not matched to a gene: 6. Germline lookup yields CDR1 LGHNA and CDR2 YSLEER. Notes on the study in general: Out-of-frame alpha sequences shared by twins showed excess low generation probability. High-abundance cord blood beta clonotypes had fewer insertions; memory repertoires showed none.

Note on this clonotype: Its antigen remains unknown.

In addition, the sample was reused for a study of yellow fever vaccine responses in identical twins.

The material sequenced was CD4+ T cells sorted from blood. The rearrangement joins TRBV4-3 to TRBJ2-1; 9 bases are shared with TRBD1. The source is a woman aged 18-30 years in good health. CDR3 DNA: TGCGCCAGCAGCCTTGGCGGGACAGGGCACAATGAGCAGTTCTTC. Amino acid sequence: CASSLGGTGHNEQFF.